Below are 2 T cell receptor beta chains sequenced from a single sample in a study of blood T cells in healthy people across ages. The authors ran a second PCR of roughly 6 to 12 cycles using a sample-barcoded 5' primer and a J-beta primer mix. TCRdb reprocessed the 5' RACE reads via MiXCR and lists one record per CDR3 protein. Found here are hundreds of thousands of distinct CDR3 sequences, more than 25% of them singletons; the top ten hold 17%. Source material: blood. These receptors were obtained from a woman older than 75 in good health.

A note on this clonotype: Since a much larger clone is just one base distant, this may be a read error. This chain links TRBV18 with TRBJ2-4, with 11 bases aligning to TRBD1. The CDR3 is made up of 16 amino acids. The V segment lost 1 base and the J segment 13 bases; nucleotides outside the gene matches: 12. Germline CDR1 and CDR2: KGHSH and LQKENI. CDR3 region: CASSPRRTGGLYGQYF. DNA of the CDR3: TGTGCCAGCTCACCACGACGGACAGGGGGCTTATACGGGCAGTACTTC.

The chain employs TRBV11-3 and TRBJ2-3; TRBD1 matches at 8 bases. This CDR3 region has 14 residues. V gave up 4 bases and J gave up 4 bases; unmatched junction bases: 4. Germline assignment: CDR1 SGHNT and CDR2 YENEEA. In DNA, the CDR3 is TGTGCCAGCAGCTCTCACAGGGGGGCAGATACGCAGTATTTT. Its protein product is CASSSHRGADTQYF.